Sequencing of this T cell receptor beta chain was carried out in a study of blood T cell repertoires in COVID-19. In regard to this clone: Other DNA sequences within the sample encode an identical CDR3.

Per the original methods: Amplifying reference gene primers gave estimates of nucleated cell counts. Profiled with immunoSEQ multiplex PCR; TCRdb holds only in-frame clones, not every one. Clonal size and the V and J genes are those of that table, whereas D and trimming came from the DNA. The sample gives around 160,000 clones, around nine tenths of which show up once; around 1.3% is in the top ten. The CDR3 extends over 13 amino acids. Trimming took 5 bases from V and 5 from J; bases not matched to a gene: 4. Germline loops: CDR1 LNHDA, CDR2 SQIVND (reference sequence). The source is a woman aged 30 to 39 with acute COVID-19. The sequencing input was PBMCs or T cells enriched from blood (not recorded which). The chain combines TRBV19 with TRBJ1-1, with 8 positions matching TRBD1. The CDR3 DNA reads TGTGCCAGTAGTGACAGGGGAAATACTGAAGCTTTCTTT. Encoded protein: CASSDRGNTEAFF.